The 20 T cell receptor beta chains listed next were all sequenced from one sample in a study of OX40 agonist ivuxolimab in advanced cancers. Method: immunoSEQ multiplex PCR; TCRdb's copy keeps in-frame clones and lacks some. The data show over 55,000 clones, more than 65% seen once. The material sequenced was CD4+ or CD8+ T cells sorted from blood, taken in a trial of the OX40 agonist ivuxolimab. The source of these receptors is an adult with an advanced solid tumor such as melanoma, head and neck, liver or kidney cancer.

The rearrangement links TRBV19 to TRBJ2-2; possible D gene TRBD2, 5 bases. Germline loops: CDR1 LNHDA, CDR2 SQIVND (reference sequence). V gave up 3 bases and J gave up 5 bases, with 10 bases separating them. This CDR3 has 14 residues. CDR3 protein: CASSIEGGTGELFF. For the CDR3, the DNA is TGTGCCAGTAGTATCGAGGGTGGAACCGGGGAGCTGTTTTTT.

The J gene is TRBJ1-2, the V gene TRBV2, with D possibly TRBD1 on 6 matching bases. The CDR3 contains 12 residues. Germline V gives CDR1 SNHLY, CDR2 FYNNEI. The germline V and J ends were trimmed by 3 bases and 8 bases, with 10 bases remaining between them. CDR3 sequence reads: CASSEGAGGYTF. The CDR3 DNA is TGTGCCAGCAGTGAGGGGGCTGGGGGCTACACCTTC.

CDR3 sequence: CASSVKTGDEKLFF. CDR3 DNA: TGTGCCAGCAGCGTGAAGACAGGGGATGAAAAACTGTTTTTT. The chain employs TRBV9 and TRBJ1-4; 8 bases map to TRBD1. The CDR3 spans 14 residues. Germline V gene data show CDR1 as SGDLS and CDR2 as YYNGEE. The ends lost 2 bases at V and 6 bases at J; junction bases unmatched: 3. The variable domain in full, with the rest retrieved from reference TRBV9 and TRBJ1-4, is DSGVTQTPKHLITATGQRVTLRCSPRSGDLSVYWYQQSLDQGLQFLIQYYNGEERAKGNILERFSAQQFPDLHSELNLSSLELGDSALYFCASSVKTGDEKLFFGSGTQLSVL.

The chain uses TRBV7-2 and TRBJ2-1; TRBD2 matches 7 bases. Per germline, CDR1 SGHTA and CDR2 FQGNSA. With V trimmed by 2 bases and J by 10 bases, 5 bases remained unmatched. This CDR3 comprises 13 residues. The CDR3 DNA follows: TGTGCCAGCAGCTTAAGCGGGATAGGGGAGCAGTTCTTC. Protein product: CASSLSGIGEQFF.

This chain joins TRBV5-4 and TRBJ2-5; TRBD2 agrees at 7 bases. The CDR3 extends over 13 amino acids. Trimming removed 7 bases from V and 4 bases from J; junction bases left unmatched: 7. Germline loops: CDR1 SGHNT, CDR2 YYREEE (reference sequence). CDR3 coding DNA: TGTGCCAGCGGTACCGGGAGGTCAGAGACCCAGTACTTC. It codes for CASGTGRSETQYF.

The V and J genes are TRBV14 and TRBJ2-6; 7 nucleotides line up with TRBD1. Unmatched junction bases numbered 9, after V lost 4 bases and J lost 0 bases. The CDR3 loop spans 18 amino acids. Germline CDR1 reads SGHDN; CDR2 reads FVKESK. CDR3 sequence: CASSRRDSALSGANVLTF. CDR3 nucleotide sequence: TGTGCCAGCAGCCGAAGGGACAGCGCCCTCTCTGGGGCCAACGTCCTGACTTTC.

The V gene is TRBV10-3, the J gene TRBJ1-3; D not certain. Germline assignment: CDR1 ENHRY and CDR2 SYGVKD. The CDR3 length is 13 residues. The V gene lost 1 base and the J gene lost 3 bases, with 4 bases spanning the gap. The CDR3 spells CAISEFNGNTIYF. The CDR3 DNA sequence: TGTGCCATCAGTGAGTTCAATGGAAACACCATATATTTT.

The CDR3 DNA follows: TGCGCCAGCAGCTGGACAGGTGGTATGGACACCGGGGAGCTGTTTTTT. Protein sequence: CASSWTGGMDTGELFF. This sequence joins TRBV5-1 and TRBJ2-2, with TRBD1 matching 7 bases. J was trimmed by 3 bases and V by 3 bases; bases with no gene match: 8. CDR1 and CDR2 from the germline V gene are SGHRS and YFSETQ. CDR3 length: 16 amino acids.

The genes are TRBV7-5 and TRBJ2-7; TRBD2 was called by the table and not checked on the DNA. TRBV7-5 is assigned pseudogene status. The CDR3 runs to 16 residues. The CDR3 sequence is CARSSQLARGAYEQYF. CDR3 DNA: TGTGCCAGAAGCTCCCAACTAGCGAGAGGGGCCTACGAGCAGTACTTC.

This chain links TRBV19 with TRBJ2-2, with TRBD2 identical over 9 bases. This CDR3 region has 16 residues. Germline CDR1 is LNHDA and CDR2 is SQIVND (reference sequence). Trimming removed 11 bases from V and 6 bases from J; junction bases left unmatched: 16. For the CDR3, the DNA is TGTGCCTCCTTCGGAGGCGGGAGGGCCAGGGCCGGGGAGCTGTTTTTT. Its protein is CASFGGGRARAGELFF.

V gene TRBV18 combines with J gene TRBJ1-5, with D possibly being TRBD1 (6 bases). Trimming removed 3 bases at V and 7 bases at J, with 16 bases between. This CDR3 spans 15 amino acids. Germline CDR1 and CDR2: KGHSH and LQKENI. CDR3 in DNA: TGTGCCAGCTCACCCGATACAGGGCTATACCAGCCCCAGCATTTT. Encoded protein: CASSPDTGLYQPQHF. Filled out from reference TRBV18 and TRBJ1-5, the complete variable domain reads NAGVMQNPRHLVRRRGQEARLRCSPMKGHSHVYWYRQLPEEGLKFMVYLQKENIIDESGMPKERFSAEFPKEGPSILRIQQVVRGDSAAYFCASSPDTGLYQPQHFGDGTRLSIL.

CDR3 sequence reads: CASSPRGVGRMDTQYF. CDR3 nucleotide sequence: TGTGCCAGCAGCCCCCGGGGGGTCGGGAGGATGGATACGCAGTATTTT. The J gene is TRBJ2-3, the V gene TRBV7-2; TRBD2 matches at 7 bases. Germline values: CDR1 SGHTA, CDR2 FQGNSA. V shed 5 bases, J shed 6 bases, and the junction held 14 bases outside the gene matches. The CDR3 has 16 residues.

The chain links TRBV7-2 to TRBJ2-7, with TRBD2 identical over 11 bases. This CDR3 comprises 15 residues. The germline V gene encodes CDR1 SGHTA and CDR2 FQGNSA. With 0 bases clipped from V and 3 bases from J, the junction kept 1 base outside the gene matches. This chain's CDR3 is CASSLAGTSGYEQYF. CDR3 bases: TGTGCCAGCAGCTTAGCCGGGACTAGCGGCTACGAGCAGTACTTC.

The chain joins TRBV27 to TRBJ2-1, with 8 bases that match TRBD2. V lost 9 bases and J lost 0; bases outside the gene matches: 4. This CDR3 region has 14 residues. CDR1 is MNHEY and CDR2 is SMNVEV in the germline V gene (reference sequence). CDR3 loop: CASIAGNSYNEQFF. The CDR3 DNA reads TGTGCCAGTATAGCGGGAAACTCCTACAATGAGCAGTTCTTC.

The V gene is TRBV5-4, the J gene TRBJ1-4; D is unresolved. The germline gives CDR1 SGHNT, CDR2 YYREEE (reference sequence). The CDR3 has 14 residues. The germline V and J ends were trimmed by 3 bases and 3 bases, with 9 bases remaining between them. CDR3 region: CASSWAPSNEKLFF. The CDR3 DNA follows: TGTGCCAGCAGCTGGGCACCTTCTAATGAAAAACTGTTTTTT.

The rearrangement joins TRBV7-2 to TRBJ2-2; D possibly corresponds to TRBD1 (5 bases). The V end was cut by 0 bases, the J end by 1 base, with 9 bases between. This CDR3 is 16 amino acids long. Looked up from germline, CDR1 is SGHTA and CDR2 is FQGNSA. CDR3 DNA: TGTGCCAGCAGCTTAGCGACAGCGAAGAACACCGGGGAGCTGTTTTTT. Its protein is CASSLATAKNTGELFF.

The genes are TRBV4-3 and TRBJ1-2; 7 nucleotides match TRBD1. From germline, CDR1 is LGHNA and CDR2 YSLEER. The CDR3 runs 15 residues. Trimming at V came to 0 bases and at J to 4 bases, leaving 5 bases not matched to a gene. This CDR3 is CASSQDPGGSYGYTF. The CDR3 region has the DNA TGCGCCAGCAGCCAAGATCCAGGGGGTAGCTATGGCTACACCTTC.

The chain combines TRBV19 with TRBJ2-5; the match to TRBD1 covers 8 bases. V dropped 3 bases and J dropped 5; count of bases not matched to a gene: 5. The germline gives CDR1 LNHDA, CDR2 SQIVND (reference sequence). This CDR3 is 14 amino acids long. The CDR3 nucleotides read TGTGCCAGTAGTATTACAGGGGGAAGGGAGACCCAGTACTTC. This translates into CASSITGGRETQYF.

This clone was seen a few times. The chain is built from TRBV30 and TRBJ1-2; D perhaps matches TRBD1 (5 bases). Germline V gene sequence: CDR1 GTSNPN, CDR2 SVGIG (reference sequence). Trimming shortened V by 8 bases and J by 7 bases, and 11 bases separated the two germline ends. The CDR3 runs 10 residues. The DNA for the CDR3 is TGTGCCCGCCGAGGGGTTGGCTACACCTTC. This encodes CARRGVGYTF.

The rearrangement joins TRBV7-8 to TRBJ2-7; D might be TRBD1 or TRBD2, each matching 5 bases. The CDR3 spans 14 residues. V was clipped by 8 bases and J by 2 bases, with 16 bases between them. Germline assignment: CDR1 SGHVS and CDR2 FQNEAQ. The DNA of the CDR3 is TGTGCCAGCGGAGACAGCACGGGACCCTACGAGCAGTACTTC. Residues: CASGDSTGPYEQYF.